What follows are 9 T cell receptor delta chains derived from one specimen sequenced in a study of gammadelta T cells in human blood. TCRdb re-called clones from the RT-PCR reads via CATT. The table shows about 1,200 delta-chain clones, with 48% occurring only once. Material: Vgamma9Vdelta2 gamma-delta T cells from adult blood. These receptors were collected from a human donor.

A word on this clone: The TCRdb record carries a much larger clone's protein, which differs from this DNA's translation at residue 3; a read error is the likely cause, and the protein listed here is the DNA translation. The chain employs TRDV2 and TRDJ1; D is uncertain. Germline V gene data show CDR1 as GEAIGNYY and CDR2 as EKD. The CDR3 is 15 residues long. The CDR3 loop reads CAFDSLTTSTDKLIF. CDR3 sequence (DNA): TGTGCCTTTGACTCTCTTACTACGAGCACCGATAAACTCATCTTT.

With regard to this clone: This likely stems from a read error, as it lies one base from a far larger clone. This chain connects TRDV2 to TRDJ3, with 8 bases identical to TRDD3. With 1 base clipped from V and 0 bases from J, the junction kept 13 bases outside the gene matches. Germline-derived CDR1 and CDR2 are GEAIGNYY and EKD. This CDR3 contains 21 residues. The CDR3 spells CACDTFGVLGVDSWDTRQMFF. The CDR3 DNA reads TGTGCCTGTGACACGTTCGGTGTACTGGGGGTTGACTCCTGGGACACCCGACAGATGTTTTTC.

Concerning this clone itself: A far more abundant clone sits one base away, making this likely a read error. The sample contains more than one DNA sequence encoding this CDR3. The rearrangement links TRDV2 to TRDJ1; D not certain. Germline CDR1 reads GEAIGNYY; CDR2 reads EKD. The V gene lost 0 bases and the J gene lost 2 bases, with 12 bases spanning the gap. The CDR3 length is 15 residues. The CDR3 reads CACDTLGISTDKLIF. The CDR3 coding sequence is TGTGCCTGTGACACCCTAGGTATATCTACCGATAAACTCATCTTT.

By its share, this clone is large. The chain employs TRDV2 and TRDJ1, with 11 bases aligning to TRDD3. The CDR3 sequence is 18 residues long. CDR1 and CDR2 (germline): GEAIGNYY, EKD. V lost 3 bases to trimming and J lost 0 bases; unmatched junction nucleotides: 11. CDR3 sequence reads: CACDDVLGDKGHTDKLIF. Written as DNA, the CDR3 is TGTGCCTGTGACGACGTACTGGGGGATAAGGGGCACACCGATAAACTCATCTTT.

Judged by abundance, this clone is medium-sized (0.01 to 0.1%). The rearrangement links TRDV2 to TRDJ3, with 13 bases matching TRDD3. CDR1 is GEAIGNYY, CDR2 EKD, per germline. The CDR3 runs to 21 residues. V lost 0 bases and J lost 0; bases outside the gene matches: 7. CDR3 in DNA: TGTGCCTGTGACACCGTACTGGGGGATACGCGTAGCTCCTGGGACACCCGACAGATGTTTTTC. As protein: CACDTVLGDTRSSWDTRQMFF.

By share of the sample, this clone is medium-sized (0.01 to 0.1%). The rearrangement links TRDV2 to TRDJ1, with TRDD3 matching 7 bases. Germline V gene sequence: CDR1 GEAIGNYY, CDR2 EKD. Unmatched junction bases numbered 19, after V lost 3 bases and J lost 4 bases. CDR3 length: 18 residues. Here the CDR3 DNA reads TGTGCCTGTGACCCCGTTCCCAGACCAGACTGGGGAGGCGATAAACTCATCTTT. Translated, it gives CACDPVPRPDWGGDKLIF.

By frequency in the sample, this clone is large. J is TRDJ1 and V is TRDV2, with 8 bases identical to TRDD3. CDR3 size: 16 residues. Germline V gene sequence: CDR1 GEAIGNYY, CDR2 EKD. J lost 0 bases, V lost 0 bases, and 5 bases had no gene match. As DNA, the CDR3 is TGTGCCTGTGACACCCCCTGGGGGAAGGACACCGATAAACTCATCTTT. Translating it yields CACDTPWGKDTDKLIF.

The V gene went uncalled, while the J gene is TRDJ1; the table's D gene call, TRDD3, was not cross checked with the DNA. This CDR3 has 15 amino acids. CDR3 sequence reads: CAGVGDTRDTDKLIF. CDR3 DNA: TGTGCTGGGGTAGGGGATACGAGAGACACCGATAAACTCATCTTT.

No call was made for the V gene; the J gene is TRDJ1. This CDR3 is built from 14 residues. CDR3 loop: CASLRSGPTDKLIF. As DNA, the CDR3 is TGTGCCTCCCTAAGGTCTGGGCCCACCGATAAACTCATCTTT.